A selection of T cell receptor beta chains follows, all from one sample in a study of T-cell reconstitution after alpha-beta-depleted transplantation in children. TCRdb redid the calling of the PCR reads with MiXCR, one entry per CDR3 protein. The data show some 200,000 distinct CDR3 sequences, with 9.7% seen just once and about 5% held by the top ten. The sample here was PBMCs from the stem cell graft donor, taken from the stem cell graft. These receptors were obtained from a human donor who donated a stem cell graft to a child with SCID. Each CDR3 is given with its conserved first and last residue. The D gene is left open where the match is weak. Part of the rows lack a size; the others show once, few, many or a class for expanded clones.

V gene: TRBV20-1
clone size: many
D gene: NA
J gene: TRBJ1-1
CDR3 DNA: TGCAGTGCTAGATGGGAGGCGGGAACTGAAGCTTTCTTT
CDR3 protein: CSARWEAGTEAFF

V gene: TRBV20-1
clone size: many
D gene: NA
J gene: TRBJ2-5
CDR3 DNA: TGCAGTGCTAGAGCGGCAGACAAAGAGACCCAGTACTTC
CDR3 protein: CSARAADKETQYF

V gene: TRBV9
clone size: many
D gene: TRBD1
J gene: TRBJ2-3
CDR3 DNA: TGTGCCAGCAGCGTAGAACAGGGGAGAGATACGCAGTATTTT
CDR3 protein: CASSVEQGRDTQYF

V gene: TRBV7-6
clone size: few
D gene: NA
J gene: TRBJ1-1
CDR3 DNA: TGTGCCAGCAGCTTAGTCACCGGGGGTGAAGCTTTCTTT
CDR3 protein: CASSLVTGGEAFF

V gene: TRBV12-3/TRBV12-4
clone size: many
D gene: NA
J gene: TRBJ2-7
CDR3 DNA: TGTGCCAGCAGTCCACAGGCCCGCGAGCAGTACTTC
CDR3 protein: CASSPQAREQYF

V gene: TRBV2
clone size: many
D gene: TRBD1
J gene: TRBJ2-7
CDR3 DNA: TGTGCCAGCAGTCAAACCGGGACAGGAACCTACGAGCAGTACTTC
CDR3 protein: CASSQTGTGTYEQYF

V gene: TRBV6-5
clone size: many
D gene: NA
J gene: TRBJ1-1
CDR3 DNA: TGTGCCAGCAGTTACACGGGTAGGACTGAAGCTTTCTTT
CDR3 protein: CASSYTGRTEAFF

V gene: TRBV7-9
clone size: many
D gene: TRBD1
J gene: TRBJ1-1
CDR3 DNA: TGTGTCATCGAAAAACAGGGGTTCACTGAAGCTTTCTTT
CDR3 protein: CVIEKQGFTEAFF

V gene: TRBV4-1
clone size: NA
D gene: TRBD1
J gene: TRBJ1-2
CDR3 DNA: TGCGCCAGCAGCCAAACCCAGGGACAGGGGGCCTATGGCTACACCTTC
CDR3 protein: CASSQTQGQGAYGYTF

V gene: TRBV20-1
clone size: many
D gene: NA
J gene: TRBJ1-4
CDR3 DNA: TGCAGTGCTCCCGGGACCCTTAATGAAAAACTGTTTTTT
CDR3 protein: CSAPGTLNEKLFF

V gene: TRBV7-2
clone size: NA
D gene: NA
J gene: TRBJ2-1
CDR3 DNA: TGTGCCAGCAGCTTAGAGGTGGGGCAGCAGTTCTTC
CDR3 protein: CASSLEVGQQFF

V gene: TRBV2
clone size: many
D gene: NA
J gene: TRBJ2-3
CDR3 DNA: TGTGCCAGCAGTGGAGTAGCCCTTTCCACAGATACGCAGTATTTT
CDR3 protein: CASSGVALSTDTQYF

V gene: TRBV12-3/TRBV12-4
clone size: many
D gene: NA
J gene: TRBJ2-2
CDR3 DNA: TGTGCCAGCAGTTTGGGGGCCGGGGAGCTGTTTTTT
CDR3 protein: CASSLGAGELFF

V gene: TRBV24-1
clone size: many
D gene: NA
J gene: TRBJ1-1
CDR3 DNA: TGTGCCACCAGATGGGCCGGCACTGAAGCTTTCTTT
CDR3 protein: CATRWAGTEAFF

V gene: TRBV4-2
clone size: NA
D gene: NA
J gene: TRBJ1-6
CDR3 DNA: TGTGCCAGCAGCCCCGTCGGGGGGGCGAGCTCCTATAATTCACCCCTCCACTTT
CDR3 protein: CASSPVGGASSYNSPLHF

V gene: TRBV6-2/TRBV6-3
clone size: many
D gene: NA
J gene: TRBJ2-5
CDR3 DNA: TGTGCCAGCATCAGGGTTCCTCAAGAGACCCAGTACTTC
CDR3 protein: CASIRVPQETQYF

V gene: TRBV6-1
clone size: many
D gene: TRBD1
J gene: TRBJ1-6
CDR3 DNA: TGTGCCAGCAGCCCACAGGGGCCGGATTCACCCCTCCACTTT
CDR3 protein: CASSPQGPDSPLHF

V gene: TRBV18
clone size: once
D gene: NA
J gene: TRBJ1-2
CDR3 DNA: TGTGCCAGCTCACCACGGCAGGGTCTTAACTATGGCTACACCTTC
CDR3 protein: CASSPRQGLNYGYTF

V gene: TRBV7-6
clone size: NA
D gene: TRBD2
J gene: TRBJ2-1
CDR3 DNA: TGTGCCAGCGGGTCGGGGCTAGCGGGGTACAATGAGCAGTTCTTC
CDR3 protein: CASGSGLAGYNEQFF

V gene: TRBV20-1
clone size: many
D gene: TRBD1
J gene: TRBJ1-1
CDR3 DNA: TGCAGTGCTACCCGACAGGGAGAAACTGAAGCCTTCTTT
CDR3 protein: CSATRQGETEAFF

V gene: TRBV6-5
clone size: NA
D gene: TRBD1
J gene: TRBJ2-1
CDR3 DNA: TGTGCCAGCAGTTACCATTCCGGACAGGGCGAGCAGTTCTTC
CDR3 protein: CASSYHSGQGEQFF

V gene: TRBV10-1
clone size: NA
D gene: TRBD2
J gene: TRBJ2-1
CDR3 DNA: TGCGCCAGCAGTGACAGTAGCGGGGGCCCGGGGGCGCAGTTCTTC
CDR3 protein: CASSDSSGGPGAQFF

V gene: TRBV5-1
clone size: many
D gene: NA
J gene: TRBJ2-2
CDR3 DNA: TGCGCCAGCAGCTTGGTTGCGGGGACAAACACCGGGGAGCTGTTTTTT
CDR3 protein: CASSLVAGTNTGELFF

V gene: TRBV10-3
clone size: many
D gene: NA
J gene: TRBJ1-1
CDR3 DNA: TGTGCCATCAGTGAGCAGATCCTAGGACAGACCAACACTGAAGCTTTCTTT
CDR3 protein: CAISEQILGQTNTEAFF

V gene: TRBV5-1
clone size: many
D gene: NA
J gene: TRBJ2-3
CDR3 DNA: TGCGCCAGCAGCTTGGCCTGGGGTCACACAGATACGCAGTATTTT
CDR3 protein: CASSLAWGHTDTQYF

V gene: TRBV19
clone size: NA
D gene: NA
J gene: TRBJ2-1
CDR3 DNA: TGTGCCAGTAGCTCGACAGGCACCTTCGTTCGGGAGCAGTTCTTC
CDR3 protein: CASSSTGTFVREQFF

V gene: TRBV29-1
clone size: many
D gene: NA
J gene: TRBJ2-1
CDR3 DNA: TGCAGCGTTCCTGACCGGGGCTCCTACAATGAGCAGTTCTTC
CDR3 protein: CSVPDRGSYNEQFF

V gene: TRBV4-1
clone size: many
D gene: NA
J gene: TRBJ1-2
CDR3 DNA: TGCGCCAGCAGCCTAGTCGGGCAGGGCGCTAACTATGGCTACACCTTC
CDR3 protein: CASSLVGQGANYGYTF

V gene: TRBV13
clone size: few
D gene: NA
J gene: TRBJ2-5
CDR3 DNA: TGTGCCAGCAGCTTAGGCGGGGGGCCACAAGAGACCCAGTACTTC
CDR3 protein: CASSLGGGPQETQYF

V gene: TRBV12-3/TRBV12-4
clone size: many
D gene: TRBD1
J gene: TRBJ1-1
CDR3 DNA: TGTGCCAGCACCCGGGACAGGCCAGAAGGCACTGAAGCTTTCTTT
CDR3 protein: CASTRDRPEGTEAFF

V gene: TRBV20-1
clone size: NA
D gene: TRBD1
J gene: TRBJ2-7
CDR3 DNA: TGCAGTGCTAGAAACAGGGGAAGCTCCCCTTACGAGCAGTACTTC
CDR3 protein: CSARNRGSSPYEQYF

V gene: TRBV30
clone size: many
D gene: NA
J gene: TRBJ1-4
CDR3 DNA: TGTGCCTGGGCCAACACGATTGAACTGTTTTTT
CDR3 protein: CAWANTIELFF

V gene: TRBV18
clone size: few
D gene: TRBD2
J gene: TRBJ2-3
CDR3 DNA: TGTGCCAGCTCCCAAGGACTAGCGGGGGGCACAGATACGCAGTATTTT
CDR3 protein: CASSQGLAGGTDTQYF

V gene: TRBV9
clone size: many
D gene: NA
J gene: TRBJ2-1
CDR3 DNA: TGTGCCAGCAGCGTAGCTACGAGGTACAATGAGCAGTTCTTC
CDR3 protein: CASSVATRYNEQFF

V gene: TRBV18
clone size: many
D gene: TRBD1
J gene: TRBJ2-5
CDR3 DNA: TGTGCCAGCTCAGCTAATCAGGGGGCCGAAGAGACCCAGTACTTC
CDR3 protein: CASSANQGAEETQYF

V gene: TRBV18
clone size: many
D gene: NA
J gene: TRBJ1-2
CDR3 DNA: TGTGCCAGCTCACCCTTTACCTCCGCGACACCAAACTATGGCTACACCTTC
CDR3 protein: CASSPFTSATPNYGYTF

V gene: TRBV7-3
clone size: many
D gene: NA
J gene: TRBJ2-3
CDR3 DNA: TGTGCCAGCAGCCCCCCCGACACAGATACGCAGTATTTT
CDR3 protein: CASSPPDTDTQYF

V gene: TRBV12-3/TRBV12-4
clone size: many
D gene: TRBD1
J gene: TRBJ2-7
CDR3 DNA: TGTGCCAGCAGCGTGGACAGGGGGCACCCCTACGAGCAGTACTTC
CDR3 protein: CASSVDRGHPYEQYF

V gene: TRBV27
clone size: many
D gene: NA
J gene: TRBJ1-2
CDR3 DNA: TGTGCCAGCGGATGGGGTCTCGATTATGGCTACACCTTC
CDR3 protein: CASGWGLDYGYTF

V gene: TRBV9
clone size: many
D gene: NA
J gene: TRBJ2-1
CDR3 DNA: TGTGCCAGCAGTGAACACGGGAGACAGGGATACAATGAGCAGTTCTTC
CDR3 protein: CASSEHGRQGYNEQFF

V gene: TRBV12-3/TRBV12-4
clone size: many
D gene: NA
J gene: TRBJ2-3
CDR3 DNA: TGTGCCAGCAGTTTACTCTCACATAGCACAGATACGCAGTATTTT
CDR3 protein: CASSLLSHSTDTQYF

V gene: TRBV7-3
clone size: many
D gene: NA
J gene: TRBJ2-3
CDR3 DNA: TGTGCCAGCAGCCCCGTGCGGGGCGATACGCAGTATTTT
CDR3 protein: CASSPVRGDTQYF

V gene: TRBV20-1
clone size: many
D gene: NA
J gene: TRBJ2-7
CDR3 DNA: TGCAGTGCTAGTGCAACAGCTTACGAGCAGTACTTC
CDR3 protein: CSASATAYEQYF

V gene: TRBV9
clone size: few
D gene: NA
J gene: TRBJ1-2
CDR3 DNA: TGTGCCAGCAGCGTAGGTTCAGGGGCCCCCTCCTATGGCTACACCTTC
CDR3 protein: CASSVGSGAPSYGYTF

V gene: TRBV20-1
clone size: many
D gene: NA
J gene: TRBJ1-5
CDR3 DNA: TGCAGTGCTAGTATACTCAGCAATCAGCCCCAGCATTTT
CDR3 protein: CSASILSNQPQHF

V gene: TRBV12-3/TRBV12-4
clone size: NA
D gene: NA
J gene: TRBJ1-3
CDR3 DNA: TGTGCCAGCAGTCTCGACGGTCGCTCTGAAAACACCATATATTTT
CDR3 protein: CASSLDGRSENTIYF

V gene: TRBV5-1
clone size: many
D gene: TRBD1
J gene: TRBJ2-1
CDR3 DNA: TGCGCCAGCAGCTGGGGGGACAGGGAAGCTGATGAGCAGTTCTTC
CDR3 protein: CASSWGDREADEQFF

V gene: TRBV5-6
clone size: many
D gene: NA
J gene: TRBJ1-3
CDR3 DNA: TGTGCCAGCAGCTTGGATCGGGTGACGAATTCTGGAAACACCATATATTTT
CDR3 protein: CASSLDRVTNSGNTIYF

V gene: TRBV19
clone size: NA
D gene: NA
J gene: TRBJ2-2
CDR3 DNA: TGTGCCAGTAGTCTCGTTTCGCGGACCGGGGAGCTGTTTTTT
CDR3 protein: CASSLVSRTGELFF

V gene: TRBV27
clone size: few
D gene: NA
J gene: TRBJ1-2
CDR3 DNA: TGTGCCAGCAGCGGGGGGGGGTTTGGGGGTTCGATCTATGGCTACACCTTC
CDR3 protein: CASSGGGFGGSIYGYTF

V gene: TRBV20-1
clone size: many
D gene: TRBD1
J gene: TRBJ2-5
CDR3 DNA: TGCAGTGCTTCCCCCAGACAGGGGGGTTGGGAGACCCAGTACTTC
CDR3 protein: CSASPRQGGWETQYF

V gene: TRBV20-1
clone size: many
D gene: NA
J gene: TRBJ2-1
CDR3 DNA: TGCAGTGCTAGAGTTGGGACACCGAGCTCCTACAATGAGCAGTTCTTC
CDR3 protein: CSARVGTPSSYNEQFF

V gene: TRBV12-3/TRBV12-4
clone size: many
D gene: NA
J gene: TRBJ1-2
CDR3 DNA: TGTGCCAGCAGTTTAGTAGGTTTGGGGGCGAACTATGGCTACACCTTC
CDR3 protein: CASSLVGLGANYGYTF

V gene: TRBV12-3/TRBV12-4
clone size: many
D gene: NA
J gene: TRBJ2-1
CDR3 DNA: TGTGCCAGCAGTTTCGGACTCTACAATGAGCAGTTCTTC
CDR3 protein: CASSFGLYNEQFF

V gene: TRBV20-1
clone size: NA
D gene: TRBD1
J gene: TRBJ1-1
CDR3 DNA: TGCAGTGCTAGAGTTACAGGGGGCACTGAAGCTTTCTTT
CDR3 protein: CSARVTGGTEAFF

V gene: TRBV4-1
clone size: many
D gene: NA
J gene: TRBJ2-7
CDR3 DNA: TGCGCCAGCAGCCAGACTTCTTACTCCTACGAGCAGTACTTC
CDR3 protein: CASSQTSYSYEQYF

V gene: TRBV5-5
clone size: many
D gene: NA
J gene: TRBJ2-1
CDR3 DNA: TGTGCCAGCAGTGTCGTCGGTCTCGGTAGCTACAATGAGCAGTTCTTC
CDR3 protein: CASSVVGLGSYNEQFF

V gene: TRBV7-9
clone size: NA
D gene: NA
J gene: TRBJ1-3
CDR3 DNA: TGTGCCAGCAGCTTAGCGACGGGCACCTCTGGAAACACCATATATTTT
CDR3 protein: CASSLATGTSGNTIYF

V gene: TRBV7-9
clone size: few
D gene: TRBD1
J gene: TRBJ1-4
CDR3 DNA: TGTGCCAGCAGCCACCTGGAGGGACAGGGGAATGAAAAACTGTTTTTT
CDR3 protein: CASSHLEGQGNEKLFF

V gene: TRBV5-6
clone size: NA
D gene: NA
J gene: TRBJ1-1
CDR3 DNA: TGTCCCAGCAGCTTGATGCAGGGTATGACAAACACTGAAGCTTTCTTT
CDR3 protein: CPSSLMQGMTNTEAFF